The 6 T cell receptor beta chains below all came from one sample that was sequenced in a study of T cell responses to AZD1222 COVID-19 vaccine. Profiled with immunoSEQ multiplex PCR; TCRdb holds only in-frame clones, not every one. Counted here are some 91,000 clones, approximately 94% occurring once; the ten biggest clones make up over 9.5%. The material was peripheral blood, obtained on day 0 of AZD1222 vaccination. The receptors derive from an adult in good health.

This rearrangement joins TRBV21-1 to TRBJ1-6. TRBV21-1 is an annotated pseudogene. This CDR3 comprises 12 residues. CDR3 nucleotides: TGTGCCAGCAACTCATATAATTCACCCCTCCACTTT. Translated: CASNSYNSPLHF.

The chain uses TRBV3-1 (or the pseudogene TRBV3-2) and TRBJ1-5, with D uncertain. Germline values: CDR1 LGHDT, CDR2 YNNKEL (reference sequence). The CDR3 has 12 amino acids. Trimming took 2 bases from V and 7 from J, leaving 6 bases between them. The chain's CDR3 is CASSQTGQPQHF. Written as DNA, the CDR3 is TGTGCCAGCAGCCAAACGGGGCAGCCCCAGCATTTT.

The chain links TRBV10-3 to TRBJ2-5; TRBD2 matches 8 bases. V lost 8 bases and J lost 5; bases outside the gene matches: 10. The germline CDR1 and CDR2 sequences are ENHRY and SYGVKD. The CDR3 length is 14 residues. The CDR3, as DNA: TGTGCCATCGACGAGGGGGAGCGGGGGGAGACCCAGTACTTC. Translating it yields CAIDEGERGETQYF.

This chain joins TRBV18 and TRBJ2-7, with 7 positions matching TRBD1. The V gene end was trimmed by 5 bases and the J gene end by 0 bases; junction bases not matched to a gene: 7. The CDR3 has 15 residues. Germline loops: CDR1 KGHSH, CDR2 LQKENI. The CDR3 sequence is CASSSDRTVSYEQYF. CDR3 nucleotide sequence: TGTGCCAGCTCATCGGACAGGACTGTCTCCTACGAGCAGTACTTC.

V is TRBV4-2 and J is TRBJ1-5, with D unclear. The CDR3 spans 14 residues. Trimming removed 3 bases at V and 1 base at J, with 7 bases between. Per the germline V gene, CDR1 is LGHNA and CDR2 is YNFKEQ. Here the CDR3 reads CASSHADSNQPQHF. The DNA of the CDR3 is TGTGCCAGCAGCCACGCCGACAGCAATCAGCCCCAGCATTTT.

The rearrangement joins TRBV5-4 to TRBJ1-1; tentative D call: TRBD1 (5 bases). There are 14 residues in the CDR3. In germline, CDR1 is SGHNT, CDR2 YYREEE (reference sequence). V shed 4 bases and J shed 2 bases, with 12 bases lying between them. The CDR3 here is CASSPRTLNTEAFF. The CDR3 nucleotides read TGTGCCAGCAGCCCGAGGACACTTAACACTGAAGCTTTCTTT.